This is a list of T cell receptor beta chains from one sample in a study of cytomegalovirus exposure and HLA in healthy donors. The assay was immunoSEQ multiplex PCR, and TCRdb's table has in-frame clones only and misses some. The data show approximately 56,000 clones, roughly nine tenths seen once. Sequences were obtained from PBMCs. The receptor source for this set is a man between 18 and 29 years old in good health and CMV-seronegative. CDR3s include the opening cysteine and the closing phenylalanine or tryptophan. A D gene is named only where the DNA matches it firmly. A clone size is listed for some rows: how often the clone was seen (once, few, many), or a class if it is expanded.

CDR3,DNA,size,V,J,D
CASSKAGQVSYEQYF,TGTGCCAGCAGCAAAGCTGGCCAGGTCTCCTACGAGCAGTACTTC,once,TRBV21-1,TRBJ2-7,-
CASSEEGQGSAPQHF,TGTGCCAGCAGTGAAGAGGGACAGGGGTCAGCGCCCCAGCATTTT,-,TRBV2,TRBJ1-5,TRBD1
CASRPGTSGTYEQYF,TGTGCCAGCAGGCCGGGGACTAGCGGAACCTACGAGCAGTACTTC,-,TRBV27,TRBJ2-7,TRBD2
CASSLERVVDEQFF,TGCGCCAGCAGCTTGGAGCGGGTGGTGGATGAGCAGTTCTTC,-,TRBV5-1,TRBJ2-1,-
CASSVEGTSGNYEQYF,TGTGCCAGCAGCGTAGAGGGGACTAGCGGTAACTACGAGCAGTACTTC,-,TRBV9,TRBJ2-7,TRBD2
CASNPGGVTGELFF,TGTGCCAGCAATCCGGGAGGGGTCACCGGGGAGCTGTTTTTT,-,TRBV27,TRBJ2-2,TRBD2
CASSSTGYTGELFF,TGTGCCAGCAGCTCTACAGGGTACACCGGGGAGCTGTTTTTT,-,TRBV7-2,TRBJ2-2,-
CASSLSPEGAGQTQYF,TGTGCCAGCAGTTTATCCCCAGAGGGCGCGGGTCAGACCCAGTACTTC,once,TRBV27,TRBJ2-5,-
CASSFPAGATTNTGELFF,TGTGCCAGCAGTTTTCCTGCGGGAGCTACTACGAACACCGGGGAGCTGTTTTTT,-,TRBV28,TRBJ2-2,TRBD2
CASSILAGVRDEQYF,TGTGCCAGCAGCATACTAGCGGGAGTAAGAGACGAGCAGTACTTC,-,TRBV5-8,TRBJ2-7,TRBD2
CASKGAGRGNTEAFF,TGTGCCTCCAAGGGGGCAGGGCGAGGGAACACTGAAGCTTTCTTT,-,TRBV6-6,TRBJ1-1,TRBD1
CASSQDSGRYNEQFF,TGTGCCAGCAGTCAAGATAGCGGGAGATACAATGAGCAGTTCTTC,-,TRBV6-6,TRBJ2-1,TRBD2
CASSKGQPPYEQYF,TGTGCCAGCAGCAAGGGACAGCCGCCGTACGAGCAGTACTTC,-,TRBV7-9,TRBJ2-7,TRBD1
CASRSGQTNTEAFF,TGTGCCAGCAGAAGCGGACAGACGAACACTGAAGCTTTCTTT,-,TRBV7-9,TRBJ1-1,-
CASSPGWGEDTGELFF,TGTGCCAGCAGCCCGGGGTGGGGTGAGGACACCGGGGAGCTGTTTTTT,-,TRBV11-3,TRBJ2-2,-
CASSPPAGHQPQHF,TGTGCCAGCAGCCCCCCGGCAGGGCATCAGCCCCAGCATTTT,-,TRBV28,TRBJ1-5,-
CASSPRDSGNTIYF,TGTGCCAGCAGCCCCCGGGACAGTGGAAACACCATATATTTT,-,TRBV28,TRBJ1-3,TRBD1
CASSSLTGQSEAFF,TGTGCCAGCAGTTCCCTGACAGGGCAATCTGAAGCTTTCTTT,-,TRBV28,TRBJ1-1,TRBD1
CASSVNRNTEAFF,TGTGCCAGCAGCGTAAACAGGAACACTGAAGCTTTCTTT,-,TRBV11-3,TRBJ1-1,-
CASSFGQGTEKLFF,TGTGCCAGCAGTTTCGGCCAGGGAACTGAAAAACTGTTTTTT,-,TRBV27,TRBJ1-4,-
CASSMEDPNEKLFF,TGTGCCAGTAGTATGGAGGACCCTAATGAAAAACTGTTTTTT,once,TRBV19,TRBJ1-4,-
CASTPGRGKGGELFF,TGTGCCAGCACTCCCGGCAGGGGCAAGGGCGGGGAGCTGTTTTTT,-,TRBV6-5,TRBJ2-2,-
CASSLIPGVDGEQYF,TGCGCCAGCAGCTTGATACCAGGGGTCGATGGCGAGCAGTACTTC,-,TRBV5-1,TRBJ2-7,-
CASSGGQAGEKLFF,TGCGCCAGCAGCGGGGGACAGGCAGGGGAAAAACTGTTTTTT,-,TRBV5-1,TRBJ1-4,TRBD1
CASSLGQGINEKLFF,TGTGCCAGCAGTCTCGGACAGGGTATCAATGAAAAACTGTTTTTT,-,TRBV28,TRBJ1-4,TRBD1
CASSQNGPGSLNQPQHF,TGCGCCAGCAGCCAAAACGGACCGGGGTCTCTCAATCAGCCCCAGCATTTT,-,TRBV4-3,TRBJ1-5,-
CASSLTSGYSSDTQYF,TGTGCCAGCAGTCTCACTAGCGGGTATTCTTCCGATACGCAGTATTTT,-,TRBV28,TRBJ2-3,TRBD2
CASSKTMSTDTQYF,TGTGCCAGCAGTAAGACTATGAGCACAGATACGCAGTATTTT,-,TRBV6-1,TRBJ2-3,-
CASSPQMNTEAFF,TGTGCCAGCAGCCCCCAAATGAACACTGAAGCTTTCTTT,-,TRBV7-2,TRBJ1-1,-
CAIRGTSEGTSTDTQYF,TGTGCCATCAGGGGGACTAGCGAGGGGACTAGCACAGATACGCAGTATTTT,-,TRBV10-3,TRBJ2-3,TRBD2
CASSKGQAYSGNTIYF,TGTGCCAGCAGTAAGGGACAGGCGTACTCTGGAAACACCATATATTTT,-,TRBV2,TRBJ1-3,TRBD1
CASSSAEDYTEAFF,TGTGCCAGCAGCTCAGCGGAGGACTACACTGAAGCTTTCTTT,-,TRBV7-2,TRBJ1-1,-
CASSLTGGGNTGELFF,TGTGCCAGCAGCTTAACTGGCGGAGGGAACACCGGGGAGCTGTTTTTT,-,TRBV7-3,TRBJ2-2,-